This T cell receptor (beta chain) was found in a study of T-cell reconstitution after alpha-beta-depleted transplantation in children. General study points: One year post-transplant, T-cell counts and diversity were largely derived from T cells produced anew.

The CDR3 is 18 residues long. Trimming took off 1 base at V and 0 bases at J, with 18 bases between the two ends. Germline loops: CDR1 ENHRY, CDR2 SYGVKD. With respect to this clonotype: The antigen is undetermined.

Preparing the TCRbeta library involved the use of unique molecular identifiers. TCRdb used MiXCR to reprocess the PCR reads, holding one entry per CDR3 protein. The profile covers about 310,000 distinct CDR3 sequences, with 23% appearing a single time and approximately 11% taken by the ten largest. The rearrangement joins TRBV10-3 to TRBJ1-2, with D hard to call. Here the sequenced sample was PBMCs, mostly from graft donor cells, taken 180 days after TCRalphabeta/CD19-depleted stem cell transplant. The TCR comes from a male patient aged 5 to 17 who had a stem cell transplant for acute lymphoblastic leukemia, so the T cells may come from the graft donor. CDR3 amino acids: CAISEFQEVMQANYGYTF. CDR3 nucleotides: TGTGCCATCAGTGAGTTTCAGGAGGTGATGCAAGCTAACTATGGCTACACCTTC.